These 21 T cell receptor beta chains originate from one sample sequenced in a study of blood T cell repertoires in COVID-19. Clones were read by immunoSEQ multiplex PCR, and TCRdb kept only the in-frame ones, dropping some. This sample yields 100,000 to 120,000 clones, of which 85% are seen a single time; about 3.8% belongs to the top ten. Specimen: peripheral blood. Receptors originate from a man between 50 and 59 years old with acute or convalescent COVID-19.

In DNA, the CDR3 is TGTGCCACCCAGGGTGGGGGGACCGGGGAGCTGTTTTTT. This translates into CATQGGGTGELFF. J is TRBJ2-2 and V is TRBV25-1, with D tentatively TRBD2 (6 bases). Germline V lookup: CDR1 MGHDK, CDR2 SYGVNS. The CDR3 totals 13 residues. V was shortened by 10 bases and J by 5 bases, with 14 bases between the two germline ends.

The V call is TRBV10-3, the J call TRBJ1-5; no firm D call. The germline CDR1 and CDR2 sequences are ENHRY and SYGVKD. The V end lost 6 bases, the J end lost 1 base, and 7 bases lay between the germline ends. The CDR3 totals 13 residues. This CDR3 reads CAIRSESNQPQHF. CDR3 nucleotides: TGTGCCATCAGATCCGAGAGCAATCAGCCCCAGCATTTT.

V and J are TRBV5-1 and TRBJ1-6; a weak D match, TRBD1 (6 bases). Trimming shortened V by 0 bases and J by 10 bases, and 11 bases separated the two germline ends. The CDR3 is 14 amino acids. Germline V gene lookup returns CDR1 SGHRS and CDR2 YFSETQ. CDR3 residues: CASSLAGEKSPLHF. The CDR3 bases are TGCGCCAGCAGCTTGGCAGGGGAGAAGTCACCCCTCCACTTT.

The rearrangement uses TRBV9 and TRBJ2-3; tentative D call: TRBD2 (6 bases). The CDR3 sequence is 12 residues long. Germline loops: CDR1 SGDLS, CDR2 YYNGEE. Trimming removed 4 bases at V and 5 bases at J, with 8 bases between. CDR3 protein: CASSTEGDTQYF. CDR3 DNA: TGTGCCAGCAGCACGGAGGGAGATACGCAGTATTTT.

In the case of this clone: Other nucleotide sequences from this sample produce the same CDR3. The chain combines TRBV27 with TRBJ2-7; D is unclear. Germline V gives CDR1 MNHEY, CDR2 SMNVEV (reference sequence). Trimming stripped 2 bases from V and 2 bases from J, with 7 bases between. The CDR3 length is 13 residues. The CDR3, as DNA: TGTGCCAGCAGTTTAGCAGGAACCTACGAGCAGTACTTC. It is translated as CASSLAGTYEQYF.

V is TRBV6-6 and J is TRBJ1-2; the D gene is possibly TRBD1 (5 bases). CDR1 is MNHNY, CDR2 SVGAGI, per germline (reference sequence). The CDR3 loop spans 13 amino acids. With 7 bases removed from V and 0 bases from J, the gap between germline ends came to 9 bases. The CDR3 nucleotides read TGTGCCAGCAAGACAGAGGCTAACTATGGCTACACCTTC. It specifies CASKTEANYGYTF.

The V call is TRBV5-1, the J call TRBJ2-3; 11 positions match TRBD1. Germline CDR1 and CDR2: SGHRS and YFSETQ. The CDR3 spans 15 residues. V trimming: 4 bases; J trimming: 6 bases; junction bases outside the gene matches: 7. CDR3 amino acids: CASSSRTGGGDTQYF. The CDR3 DNA follows: TGCGCCAGCAGCAGCCGGACAGGGGGCGGGGATACGCAGTATTTT. Drawing the rest from reference TRBV5-1 and TRBJ2-3, the complete variable domain is KAGVTQTPRYLIKTRGQQVTLSCSPISGHRSVSWYQQTPGQGLQFLFEYFSETQRNKGNFPGRFSGRQFSNSRSEMNVSTLELGDSALYLCASSSRTGGGDTQYFGPGTRLTVL.

J is TRBJ2-3 and V is TRBV11-2; 12 nucleotides match TRBD2. The CDR3 loop spans 17 amino acids. Losses at the gene ends were 4 bases for V and 2 bases for J; bases not matched to a gene: 7. Germline-derived CDR1 and CDR2 are SGHAT and FQNNGV. The DNA for the CDR3 is TGTGCCAGCAGCTCCAGCCTAGCGGGGGGGCTCACAGATACGCAGTATTTT. Its protein is CASSSSLAGGLTDTQYF.

The sample holds one count of this clone. CDR3 region: CASSTQGIGNQPQHF. The CDR3, as DNA: TGTGCCAGCAGCACACAGGGTATAGGCAATCAGCCCCAGCATTTT. The chain is built from TRBV7-2 and TRBJ1-5, with D possibly TRBD1 on 6 matching bases. The V end lost 5 bases, the J end lost 2 bases, and 13 bases lay between the germline ends. This CDR3 has 15 amino acids. The V gene's germline CDR1 is SGHTA and CDR2 FQGNSA.

The chain recombines TRBV2 with TRBJ2-3; 10 bases are shared with TRBD1. This CDR3 has 18 residues. Trimming took 2 bases from V and 0 from J; bases not matched to a gene: 8. CDR1 is SNHLY, CDR2 FYNNEI, per germline. CDR3 coding DNA: TGTGCCAGCAGTGAACGGGGACAGGGGACAGTGAGCACAGATACGCAGTATTTT. Translated, it gives CASSERGQGTVSTDTQYF.

This chain uses TRBV14 with TRBJ1-1, with D uncertain. The CDR3 is 14 amino acids. Germline V gene lookup returns CDR1 SGHDN and CDR2 FVKESK. With 0 bases removed from V and 3 bases from J, the gap between germline ends came to 8 bases. CDR3 coding DNA: TGTGCCAGCAGCCAAGAACGGGGAGACACTGAAGCTTTCTTT. Its translation is CASSQERGDTEAFF.

CDR3 protein: CASSTGDGYTF. The CDR3 region has the DNA TGTGCCAGCAGTACAGGGGACGGCTACACCTTC. The chain recombines TRBV12-3 or TRBV12-4 with TRBJ1-2; 7 bases map to TRBD1. Trimming cost V 5 bases and J 8 bases; bases outside gene matches: 2. The CDR3 has 11 residues.

V is TRBV11-2 and J is TRBJ1-1; tentatively, D is TRBD1 (5 bases). The germline V gene has CDR1 SGHAT and CDR2 FQNNGV. V shed 4 bases and J shed 5 bases, with 8 bases lying between them. CDR3 length: 12 residues. This CDR3 reads CASSSKGTEAFF. CDR3 nucleotides: TGTGCCAGCAGCTCCAAGGGGACTGAAGCTTTCTTT.

The chain has TRBV14 and TRBJ2-7, with D perhaps TRBD1 (7 bases). Between the trimmed V and J ends, which lost 2 bases and 4 bases, there was a span of 21 bases. The CDR3 has 17 residues. Per the germline V gene, CDR1 is SGHDN and CDR2 is FVKESK. This CDR3 is CASSQIRQGLRVYEQYF. The CDR3 region has the DNA TGTGCCAGCAGCCAAATCAGACAGGGACTTAGGGTTTACGAGCAGTACTTC.

The chain combines TRBV5-1 with TRBJ2-4; 12 bases are shared with TRBD2. Per the germline V gene, CDR1 is SGHRS and CDR2 is YFSETQ. The CDR3 extends over 17 amino acids. Germline trimming cut 4 bases from V and 2 bases from J; bases unmatched to any gene: 7. CDR3 residues: CASSVPTSGGTKNIQYF. The CDR3 bases are TGCGCCAGCAGCGTTCCGACTAGCGGGGGTACCAAAAACATTCAGTACTTC.

The chain links TRBV4-1 to TRBJ1-1; D is perhaps TRBD1 (6 bases). The CDR3 consists of 19 residues. Germline V lookup: CDR1 MGHRA, CDR2 YSYEKL. V was pared by 4 bases and J by 8 bases, with 32 bases between. The CDR3 loop reads CASSRAVFPVPIGGVEAFF. CDR3 coding DNA: TGCGCCAGCAGCCGGGCGGTCTTTCCGGTCCCTATAGGGGGGGTGGAAGCTTTCTTT.

This rearrangement joins TRBV3-1 (or the pseudogene TRBV3-2) to TRBJ2-5; D is uncertain. CDR3 length: 13 residues. V was cut by 7 bases and J by 4 bases, with 13 bases left in between. Germline V CDR1 and CDR2: LGHDT, YNNKEL (reference sequence). The DNA for the CDR3 is TGTGCCAGCACCGCCAAGCTTCGAGAGACCCAGTACTTC. This codes for CASTAKLRETQYF.

This chain links TRBV11-3 with TRBJ2-1; 10 positions agree with TRBD2. With V trimmed by 10 bases and J by 4 bases, 7 bases remained unmatched. The CDR3 is made up of 14 amino acids. Germline CDR1 SGHNT, CDR2 YENEEA. CDR3 bases: TGTGCCACATCGGCTAGCGGGGGATACAATGAGCAGTTCTTC. It codes for CATSASGGYNEQFF.

The chain carries TRBV9 and TRBJ2-2; no clear D. This CDR3 has 14 amino acids. Germline CDR1 SGDLS, CDR2 YYNGEE. The V end was cut by 5 bases, the J end by 0 bases, with 8 bases between. CDR3: CASSMAANTGELFF. The DNA for the CDR3 is TGTGCCAGCAGTATGGCGGCGAACACCGGGGAGCTGTTTTTT.

This clone came up once. The V and J genes are TRBV19 and TRBJ1-5; D is unresolved. Germline V gives CDR1 LNHDA, CDR2 SQIVND (reference sequence). Trimming left V 10 bases short and J 9 bases short, with 13 bases between. The CDR3 loop spans 11 amino acids. The CDR3 is CATSVAGPQHF. CDR3 coding DNA: TGTGCCACCAGTGTTGCGGGGCCCCAGCATTTT. Full variable domain (outside the CDR3, taken from reference TRBV19 and TRBJ1-5): DGGITQSPKYLFRKEGQNVTLSCEQNLNHDAMYWYRQDPGQGLRLIYYSQIVNDFQKGDIAEGYSVSREKKESFPLTVTSAQKNPTAFYLCATSVAGPQHFGDGTRLSIL.

This clone was seen a handful of times. This same CDR3 is encoded by further DNA sequences in the sample. The chain recombines TRBV12-3 or TRBV12-4 with TRBJ1-1; D is unresolved. V was trimmed by 5 bases and J by 1 base, leaving 5 bases between them. The CDR3 contains 12 residues. CDR3 nucleotide sequence: TGTGCCAGCAGTCCGGGGAACACTGAAGCTTTCTTT. This sequence encodes CASSPGNTEAFF.